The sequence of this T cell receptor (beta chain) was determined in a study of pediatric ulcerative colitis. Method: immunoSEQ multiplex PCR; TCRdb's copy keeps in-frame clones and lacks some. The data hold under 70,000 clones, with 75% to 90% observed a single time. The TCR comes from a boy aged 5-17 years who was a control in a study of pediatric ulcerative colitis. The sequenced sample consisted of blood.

The CDR3: CASSLDGTGGYNSPLHF. The CDR3 nucleotides read TGCGCCAGCAGCTTGGACGGGACAGGGGGATATAATTCACCCCTCCACTTT. The chain links TRBV5-1 to TRBJ1-6; 11 bases are a match to TRBD1. The CDR3 is 17 amino acids. Losses at the gene ends were 0 bases for V and 4 bases for J; bases not matched to a gene: 3. In germline, CDR1 is SGHRS, CDR2 YFSETQ.